This T cell receptor (beta chain) was sequenced for a study of blood T cell repertoires in COVID-19. Overall study context: Samples of COVID-19 (acute and convalescent) were obtained from the United States, Italy and Spain.

The trim removed 4 bases at V and 1 base at J, leaving 3 bases unmatched. This CDR3 spans 17 amino acids. Germline values: CDR1 ENHRY, CDR2 SYGVKD. Clones were read by immunoSEQ multiplex PCR, and TCRdb kept only the in-frame ones, dropping some. The sample includes 180,000 or so clones, approximately 80% of them seen just once. Recruits, aged about 18 to 100 years, lived in 20 to 30 US areas. Sequencing was carried out using PBMCs or T cells enriched from blood (not recorded which). The receptor's source is a man over 45 who had recovered from COVID-19. The chain carries TRBV10-3 and TRBJ2-3, with 15 bases fitting TRBD2. In DNA, the CDR3 is TGTGCCATCAGTGGTGGGACTAGCGGGGGGCGCACAGATACGCAGTATTTT. It is translated as CAISGGTSGGRTDTQYF.